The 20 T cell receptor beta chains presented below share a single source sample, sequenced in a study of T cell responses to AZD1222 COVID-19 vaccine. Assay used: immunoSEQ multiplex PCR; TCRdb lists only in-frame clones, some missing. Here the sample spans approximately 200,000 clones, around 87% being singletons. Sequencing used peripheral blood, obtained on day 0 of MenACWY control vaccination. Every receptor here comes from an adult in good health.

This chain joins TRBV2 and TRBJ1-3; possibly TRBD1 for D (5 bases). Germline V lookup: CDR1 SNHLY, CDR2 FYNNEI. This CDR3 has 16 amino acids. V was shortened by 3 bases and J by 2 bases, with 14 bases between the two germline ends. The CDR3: CASSERSAGTGNTIYF. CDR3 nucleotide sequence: TGTGCCAGCAGTGAGCGGTCGGCAGGGACTGGAAACACCATATATTTT.

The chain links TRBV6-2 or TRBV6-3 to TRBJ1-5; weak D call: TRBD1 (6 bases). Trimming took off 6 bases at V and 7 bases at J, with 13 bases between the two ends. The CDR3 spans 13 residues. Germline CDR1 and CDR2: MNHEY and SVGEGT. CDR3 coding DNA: TGTGCCAGCAGCTTCGGACAGAACCAGCCCCAGCATTTT. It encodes CASSFGQNQPQHF.

CDR3 coding DNA: TGTGCCAGCAGTTTCGGGGGAATCACCGGGGAGCTGTTTTTT. The encoded protein is CASSFGGITGELFF. This sequence joins TRBV27 and TRBJ2-2; D perhaps matches TRBD2 (6 bases). Per the germline V gene, CDR1 is MNHEY and CDR2 is SMNVEV (reference sequence). V dropped 3 bases and J dropped 4 bases, with 9 bases sitting between them. The CDR3 has 14 amino acids.

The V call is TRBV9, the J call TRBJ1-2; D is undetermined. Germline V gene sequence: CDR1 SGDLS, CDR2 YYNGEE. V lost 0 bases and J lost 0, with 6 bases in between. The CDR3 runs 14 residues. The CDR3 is CASSVGGTNYGYTF. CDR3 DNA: TGTGCCAGCAGCGTAGGAGGTACTAACTATGGCTACACCTTC.

CDR3 coding DNA: TGTGCCAGCAGTGACCGGGGGGGCATTGAGCAGTTCTTC. This sequence encodes CASSDRGGIEQFF. This sequence joins TRBV2 and TRBJ2-1, with 8 bases lining up with TRBD2. V was clipped by 3 bases and J by 9 bases; unmatched bases: 4. The V gene's germline CDR1 is SNHLY and CDR2 FYNNEI. The CDR3 is 13 amino acids.

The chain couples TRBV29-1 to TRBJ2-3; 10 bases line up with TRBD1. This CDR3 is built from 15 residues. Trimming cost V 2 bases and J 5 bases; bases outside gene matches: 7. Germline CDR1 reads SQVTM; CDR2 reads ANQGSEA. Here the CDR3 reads CSVERSRDRGDTQYF. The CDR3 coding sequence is TGCAGCGTTGAACGGTCTCGGGACAGGGGAGATACGCAGTATTTT.

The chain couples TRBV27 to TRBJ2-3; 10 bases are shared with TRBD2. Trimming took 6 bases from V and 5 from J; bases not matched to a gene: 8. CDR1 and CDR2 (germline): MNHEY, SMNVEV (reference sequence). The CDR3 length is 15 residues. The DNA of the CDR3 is TGTGCCAGCAGGGGATTAGCGGGAGGTAAAGATACGCAGTATTTT. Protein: CASRGLAGGKDTQYF.

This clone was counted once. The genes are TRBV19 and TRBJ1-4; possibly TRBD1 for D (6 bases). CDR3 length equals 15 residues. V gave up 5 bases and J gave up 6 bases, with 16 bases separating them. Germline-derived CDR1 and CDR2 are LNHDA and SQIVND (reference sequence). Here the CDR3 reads CASSALGAQDEKLFF. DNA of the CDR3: TGTGCCAGTAGTGCCTTGGGGGCGCAAGATGAAAAACTGTTTTTT.

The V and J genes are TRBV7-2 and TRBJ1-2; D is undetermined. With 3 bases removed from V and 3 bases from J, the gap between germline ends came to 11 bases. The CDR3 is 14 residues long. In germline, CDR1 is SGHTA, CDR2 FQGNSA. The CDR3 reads CASSFPPSYYGYTF. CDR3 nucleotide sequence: TGTGCCAGCAGCTTCCCCCCTTCGTACTATGGCTACACCTTC.

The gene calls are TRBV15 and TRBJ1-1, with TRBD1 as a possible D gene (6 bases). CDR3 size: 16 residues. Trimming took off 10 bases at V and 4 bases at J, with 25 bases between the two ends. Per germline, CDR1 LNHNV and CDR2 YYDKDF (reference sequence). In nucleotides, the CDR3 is TGTGCCATCCAGGCCGGCACAGGGTATTCGGCCACTGAAGCTTTCTTT. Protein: CAIQAGTGYSATEAFF. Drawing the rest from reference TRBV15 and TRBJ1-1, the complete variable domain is DAMVIQNPRYQVTQFGKPVTLSCSQTLNHNVMYWYQQKSSQAPKLLFHYYDKDFNNEADTPDNFQSRRPNTSFCFLDIRSPGLGDTAMYLCAIQAGTGYSATEAFFGQGTRLTVV.

The CDR3 DNA reads as TGTGCCAGCAGGGCTGGAGGAAACACCATATATTTT. Translation: CASRAGGNTIYF. This rearrangement joins TRBV6-5 to TRBJ1-3; D remains unclear. The CDR3 spans 12 residues. V lost 6 bases to trimming and J lost 4 bases, with 7 bases between them. Germline V gene lookup returns CDR1 MNHEY and CDR2 SVGAGI.

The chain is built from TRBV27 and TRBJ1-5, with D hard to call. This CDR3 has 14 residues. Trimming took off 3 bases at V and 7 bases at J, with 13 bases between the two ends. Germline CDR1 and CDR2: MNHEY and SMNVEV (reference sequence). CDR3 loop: CASSFDFRKQPQHF. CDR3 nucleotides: TGTGCCAGCAGTTTCGATTTCCGAAAACAGCCCCAGCATTTT.

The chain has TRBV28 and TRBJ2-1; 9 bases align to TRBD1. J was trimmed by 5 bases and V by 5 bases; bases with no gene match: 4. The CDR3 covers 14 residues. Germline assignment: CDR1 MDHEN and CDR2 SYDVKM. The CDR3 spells CASSLGQGDNEQFF. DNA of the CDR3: TGTGCCAGCAGTCTGGGACAGGGTGACAATGAGCAGTTCTTC. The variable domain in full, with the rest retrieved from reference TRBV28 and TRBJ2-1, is DVKVTQSSRYLVKRTGEKVFLECVQDMDHENMFWYRQDPGLGLRLIYFSYDVKMKEKGDIPEGYSVSREKKERFSLILESASTNQTSMYLCASSLGQGDNEQFFGPGTRLTVL.

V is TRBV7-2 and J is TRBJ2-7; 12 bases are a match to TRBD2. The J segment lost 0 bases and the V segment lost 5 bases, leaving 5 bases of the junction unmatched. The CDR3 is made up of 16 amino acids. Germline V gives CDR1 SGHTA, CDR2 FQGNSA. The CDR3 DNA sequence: TGTGCCAGCAGCCGCGGGACTAGCGGGTTCTCCTACGAGCAGTACTTC. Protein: CASSRGTSGFSYEQYF.

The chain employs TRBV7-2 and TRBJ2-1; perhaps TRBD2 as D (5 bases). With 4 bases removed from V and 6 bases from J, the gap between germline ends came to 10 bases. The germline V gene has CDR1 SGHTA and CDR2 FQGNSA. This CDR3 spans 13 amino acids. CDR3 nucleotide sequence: TGTGCCAGCAGCTCGCCGGACTTCAATGAGCAGTTCTTC. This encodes CASSSPDFNEQFF.

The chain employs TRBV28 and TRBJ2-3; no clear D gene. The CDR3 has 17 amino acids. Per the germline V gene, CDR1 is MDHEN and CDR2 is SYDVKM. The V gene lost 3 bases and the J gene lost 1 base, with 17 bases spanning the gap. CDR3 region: CASSFLSPNDGTDTQYF. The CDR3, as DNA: TGTGCCAGCAGTTTTCTCTCCCCCAACGACGGCACAGATACGCAGTATTTT.

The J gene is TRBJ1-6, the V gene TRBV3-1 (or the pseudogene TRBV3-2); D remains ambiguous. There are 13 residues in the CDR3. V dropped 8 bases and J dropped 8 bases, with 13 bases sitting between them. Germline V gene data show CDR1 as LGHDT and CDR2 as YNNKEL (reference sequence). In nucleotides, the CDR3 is TGTGCCAGCTCCGGAGGATCGGATTCACCCCTCCACTTT. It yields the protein CASSGGSDSPLHF.

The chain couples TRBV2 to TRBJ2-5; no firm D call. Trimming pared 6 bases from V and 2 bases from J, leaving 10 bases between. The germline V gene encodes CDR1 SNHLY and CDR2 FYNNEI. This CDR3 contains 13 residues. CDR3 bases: TGTGCCAGCAGCAACTTCCAACAAGAGACCCAGTACTTC. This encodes CASSNFQQETQYF.

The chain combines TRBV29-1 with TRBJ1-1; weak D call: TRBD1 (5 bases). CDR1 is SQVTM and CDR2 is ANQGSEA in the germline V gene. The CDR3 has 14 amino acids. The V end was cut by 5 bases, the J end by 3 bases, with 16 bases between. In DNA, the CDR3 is TGCAGCGTTACGGCCGGGGGGAAGGACACTGAAGCTTTCTTT. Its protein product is CSVTAGGKDTEAFF.

The CDR3 sequence is CASRTGTSGSYEQYF. The CDR3 DNA sequence: TGTGCCAGCAGAACCGGGACTAGCGGCTCCTACGAGCAGTACTTC. The chain is built from TRBV6-5 and TRBJ2-7; TRBD2 aligns across 11 bases. Per germline, CDR1 MNHEY and CDR2 SVGAGI. CDR3 length: 15 amino acids. V trimming: 6 bases; J trimming: 0 bases; junction bases outside the gene matches: 4.